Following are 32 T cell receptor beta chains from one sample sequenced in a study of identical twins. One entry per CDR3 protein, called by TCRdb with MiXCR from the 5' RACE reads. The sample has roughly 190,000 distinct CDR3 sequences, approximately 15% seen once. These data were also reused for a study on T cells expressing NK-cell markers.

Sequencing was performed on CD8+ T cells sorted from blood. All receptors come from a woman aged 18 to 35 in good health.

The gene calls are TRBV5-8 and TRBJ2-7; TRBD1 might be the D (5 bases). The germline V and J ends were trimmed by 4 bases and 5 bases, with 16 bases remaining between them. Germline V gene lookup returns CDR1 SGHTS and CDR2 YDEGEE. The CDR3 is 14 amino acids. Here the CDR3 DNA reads TGTGCCAGCAGCACCAGGGTGGGGCTCCACGAGCAGTACTTC. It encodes CASSTRVGLHEQYF.

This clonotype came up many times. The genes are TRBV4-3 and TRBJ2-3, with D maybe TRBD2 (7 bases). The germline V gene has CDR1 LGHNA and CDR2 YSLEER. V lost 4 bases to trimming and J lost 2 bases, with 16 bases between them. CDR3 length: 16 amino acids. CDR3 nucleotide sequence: TGCGCCAGCAGCCGATTGGGGGGGGGCCTCACAGATACGCAGTATTTT. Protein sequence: CASSRLGGGLTDTQYF.

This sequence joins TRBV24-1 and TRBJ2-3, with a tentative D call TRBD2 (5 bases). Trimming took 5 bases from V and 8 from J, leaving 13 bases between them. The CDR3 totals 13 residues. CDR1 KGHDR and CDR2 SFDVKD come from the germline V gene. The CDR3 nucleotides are TGTGCCACCAGTGCCTACGAGGCGGGTACGCAGTATTTT. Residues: CATSAYEAGTQYF.

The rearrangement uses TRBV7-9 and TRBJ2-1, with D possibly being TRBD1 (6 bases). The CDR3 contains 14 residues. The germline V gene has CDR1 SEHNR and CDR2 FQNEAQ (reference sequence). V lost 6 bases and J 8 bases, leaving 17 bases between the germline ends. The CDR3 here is CASSLLSKGDEQFF. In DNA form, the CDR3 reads TGTGCCAGCAGTCTCCTTTCAAAGGGGGATGAGCAGTTCTTC. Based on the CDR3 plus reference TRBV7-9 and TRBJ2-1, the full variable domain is DTGVSQNPRHKITKRGQNVTFRCDPISEHNRLYWYRQTLGQGPEFLTYFQNEAQLEKSRLLSDRFSAERPKGSFSTLEIQRTEQGDSAMYLCASSLLSKGDEQFFGPGTRLTVL.

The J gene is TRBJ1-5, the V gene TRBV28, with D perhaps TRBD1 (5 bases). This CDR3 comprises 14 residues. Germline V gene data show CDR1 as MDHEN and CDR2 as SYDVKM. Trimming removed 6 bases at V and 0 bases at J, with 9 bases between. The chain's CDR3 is CASRPGISNQPQHF. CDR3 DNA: TGTGCCAGCAGGCCAGGGATTAGCAATCAGCCCCAGCATTTT. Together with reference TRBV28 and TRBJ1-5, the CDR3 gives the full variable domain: DVKVTQSSRYLVKRTGEKVFLECVQDMDHENMFWYRQDPGLGLRLIYFSYDVKMKEKGDIPEGYSVSREKKERFSLILESASTNQTSMYLCASRPGISNQPQHFGDGTRLSIL.

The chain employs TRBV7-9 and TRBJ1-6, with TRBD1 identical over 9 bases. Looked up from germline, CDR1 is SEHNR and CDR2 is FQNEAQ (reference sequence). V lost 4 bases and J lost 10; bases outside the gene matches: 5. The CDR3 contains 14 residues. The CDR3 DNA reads TGTGCCAGCAGCTCCGGACAGGGGCTATCACCCCTCCACTTT. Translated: CASSSGQGLSPLHF.

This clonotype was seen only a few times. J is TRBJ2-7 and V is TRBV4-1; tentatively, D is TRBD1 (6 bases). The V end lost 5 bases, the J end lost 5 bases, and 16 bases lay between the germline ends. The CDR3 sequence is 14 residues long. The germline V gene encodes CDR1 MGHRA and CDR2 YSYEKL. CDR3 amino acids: CASSNLGTSNEQYF. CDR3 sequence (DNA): TGCGCCAGCAGCAACCTCGGGACATCGAACGAGCAGTACTTC.

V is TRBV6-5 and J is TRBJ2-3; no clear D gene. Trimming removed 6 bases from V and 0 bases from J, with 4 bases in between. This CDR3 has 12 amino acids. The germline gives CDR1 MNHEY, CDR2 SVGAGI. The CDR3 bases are TGTGCCAGCAGCCACAGCACAGATACGCAGTATTTT. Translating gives CASSHSTDTQYF.

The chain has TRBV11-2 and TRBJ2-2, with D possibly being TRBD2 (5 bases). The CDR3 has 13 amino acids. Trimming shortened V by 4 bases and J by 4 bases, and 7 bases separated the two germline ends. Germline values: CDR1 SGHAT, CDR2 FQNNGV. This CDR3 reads CASSSGSTGELFF. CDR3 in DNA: TGTGCCAGCAGCTCTGGGAGCACCGGGGAGCTGTTTTTT.

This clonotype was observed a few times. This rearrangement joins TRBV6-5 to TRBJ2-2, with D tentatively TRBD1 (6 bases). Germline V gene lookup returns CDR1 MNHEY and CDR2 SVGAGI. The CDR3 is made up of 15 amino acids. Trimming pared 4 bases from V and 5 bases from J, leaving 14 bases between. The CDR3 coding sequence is TGTGCCAGCAGTTTACGAGCAGGGGAGACCGGGGAGCTGTTTTTT. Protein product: CASSLRAGETGELFF.

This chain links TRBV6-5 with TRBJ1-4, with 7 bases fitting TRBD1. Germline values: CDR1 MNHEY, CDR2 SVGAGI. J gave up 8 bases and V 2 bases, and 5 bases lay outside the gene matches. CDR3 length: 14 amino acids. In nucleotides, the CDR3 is TGTGCCAGCAGTTACGGACAGGTTGGGGAAAAACTGTTTTTT. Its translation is CASSYGQVGEKLFF.

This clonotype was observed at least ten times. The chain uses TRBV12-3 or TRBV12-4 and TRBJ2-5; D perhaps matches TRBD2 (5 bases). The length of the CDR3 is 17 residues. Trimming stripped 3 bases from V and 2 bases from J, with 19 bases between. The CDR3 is CASSFVRPSRGQETQYF. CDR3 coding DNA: TGTGCCAGCAGTTTTGTTCGCCCGAGCCGGGGACAAGAGACCCAGTACTTC.

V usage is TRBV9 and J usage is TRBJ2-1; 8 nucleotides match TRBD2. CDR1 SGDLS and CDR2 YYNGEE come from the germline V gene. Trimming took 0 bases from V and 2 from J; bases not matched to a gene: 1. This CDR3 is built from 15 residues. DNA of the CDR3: TGTGCCAGCAGCGTAGACGGGGGGGCCTACAATGAGCAGTTCTTC. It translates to CASSVDGGAYNEQFF.

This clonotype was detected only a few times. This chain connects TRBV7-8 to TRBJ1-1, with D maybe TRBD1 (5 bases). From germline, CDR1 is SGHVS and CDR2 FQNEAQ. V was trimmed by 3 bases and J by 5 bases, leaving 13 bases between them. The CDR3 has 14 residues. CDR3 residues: CASSFGGLSTEAFF. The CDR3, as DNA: TGTGCCAGCAGCTTCGGGGGACTCTCGACTGAAGCTTTCTTT.

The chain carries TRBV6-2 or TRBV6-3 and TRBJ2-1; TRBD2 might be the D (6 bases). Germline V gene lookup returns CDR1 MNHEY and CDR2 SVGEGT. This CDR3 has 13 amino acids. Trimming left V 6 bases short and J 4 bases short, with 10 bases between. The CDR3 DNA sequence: TGTGCCAGCAGCCTAGCGCAATACAATGAGCAGTTCTTC. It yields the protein CASSLAQYNEQFF.

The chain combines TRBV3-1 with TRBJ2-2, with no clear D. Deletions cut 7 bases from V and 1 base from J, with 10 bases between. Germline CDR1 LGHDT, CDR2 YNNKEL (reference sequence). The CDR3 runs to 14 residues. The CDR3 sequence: CASKDDGNTGELFF. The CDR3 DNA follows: TGTGCCAGCAAGGACGACGGGAACACCGGGGAGCTGTTTTTT.

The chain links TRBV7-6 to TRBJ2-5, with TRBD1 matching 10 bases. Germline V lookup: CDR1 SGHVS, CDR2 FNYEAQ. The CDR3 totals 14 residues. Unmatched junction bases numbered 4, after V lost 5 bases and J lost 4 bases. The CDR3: CASSGWDRGETQYF. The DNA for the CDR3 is TGTGCCAGCAGCGGATGGGACAGGGGAGAGACCCAGTACTTC.

For the CDR3, the DNA is TGTGCCAGCAGCTTAGACCCCGAGCAGTACTTC. Translation gives CASSLDPEQYF. This chain uses TRBV5-5 with TRBJ2-7, with D unresolved. The CDR3 spans 11 residues. V shed 2 bases and J shed 6 bases, with 6 bases lying between them. CDR1 and CDR2 (germline): SGHKS, YYEKEE (reference sequence).

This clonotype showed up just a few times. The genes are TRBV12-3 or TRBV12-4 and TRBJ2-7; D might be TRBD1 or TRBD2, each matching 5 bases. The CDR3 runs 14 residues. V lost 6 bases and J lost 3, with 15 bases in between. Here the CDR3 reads CASSGADTFYEQYF. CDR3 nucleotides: TGTGCCAGCAGCGGAGCGGACACTTTCTACGAGCAGTACTTC.

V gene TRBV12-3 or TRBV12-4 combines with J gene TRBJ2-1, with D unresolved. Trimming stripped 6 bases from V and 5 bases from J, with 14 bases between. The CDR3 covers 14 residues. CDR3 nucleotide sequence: TGTGCCAGCAGCCTACACGCGGTGGACAATGAGCAGTTCTTC. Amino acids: CASSLHAVDNEQFF.

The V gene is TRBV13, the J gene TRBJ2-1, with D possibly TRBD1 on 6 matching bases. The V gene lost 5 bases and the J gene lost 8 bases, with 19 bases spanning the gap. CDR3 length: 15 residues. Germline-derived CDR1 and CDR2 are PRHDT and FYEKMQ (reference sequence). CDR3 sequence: CASSPGTKRVYEQFF. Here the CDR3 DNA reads TGTGCCAGCAGCCCTGGGACAAAGCGCGTTTATGAGCAGTTCTTC.

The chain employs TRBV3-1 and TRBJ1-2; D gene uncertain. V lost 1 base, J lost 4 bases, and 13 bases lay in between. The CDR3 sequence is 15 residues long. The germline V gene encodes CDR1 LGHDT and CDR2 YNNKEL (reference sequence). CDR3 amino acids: CASSQATEQPYGYTF. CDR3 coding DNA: TGTGCCAGCAGCCAAGCTACCGAGCAACCCTATGGCTACACCTTC. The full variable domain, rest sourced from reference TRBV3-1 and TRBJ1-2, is DTAVSQTPKYLVTQMGNDKSIKCEQNLGHDTMYWYKQDSKKFLKIMFSYNNKELIINETVPNRFSPKSPDKAHLNLHINSLELGDSAVYFCASSQATEQPYGYTFGSGTRLTVV.

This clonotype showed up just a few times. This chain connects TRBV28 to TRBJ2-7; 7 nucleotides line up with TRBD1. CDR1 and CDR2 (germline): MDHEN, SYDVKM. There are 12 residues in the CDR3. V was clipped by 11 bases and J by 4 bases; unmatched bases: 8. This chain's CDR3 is CASDRAGYEQYF. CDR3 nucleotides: TGTGCCTCCGACAGGGCAGGTTACGAGCAGTACTTC.

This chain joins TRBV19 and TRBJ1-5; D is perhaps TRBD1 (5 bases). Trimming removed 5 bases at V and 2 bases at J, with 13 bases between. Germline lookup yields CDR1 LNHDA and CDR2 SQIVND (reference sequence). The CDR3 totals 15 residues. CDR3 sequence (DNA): TGTGCCAGTAGTCGGGGCCGGAGAGGCAATCAGCCCCAGCATTTT. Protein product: CASSRGRRGNQPQHF.

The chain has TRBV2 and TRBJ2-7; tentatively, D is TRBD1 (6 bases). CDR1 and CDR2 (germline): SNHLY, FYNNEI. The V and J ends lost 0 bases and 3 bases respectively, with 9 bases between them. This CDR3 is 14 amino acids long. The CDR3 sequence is CASSEATGFYEQYF. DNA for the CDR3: TGTGCCAGCAGTGAAGCCACAGGGTTCTACGAGCAGTACTTC.

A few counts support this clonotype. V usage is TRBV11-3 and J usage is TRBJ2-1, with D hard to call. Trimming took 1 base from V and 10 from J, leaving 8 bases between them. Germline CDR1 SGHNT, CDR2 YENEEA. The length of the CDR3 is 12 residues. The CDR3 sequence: CASSLVSWEQFF. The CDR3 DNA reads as TGTGCCAGCAGCTTAGTTTCTTGGGAGCAGTTCTTC.

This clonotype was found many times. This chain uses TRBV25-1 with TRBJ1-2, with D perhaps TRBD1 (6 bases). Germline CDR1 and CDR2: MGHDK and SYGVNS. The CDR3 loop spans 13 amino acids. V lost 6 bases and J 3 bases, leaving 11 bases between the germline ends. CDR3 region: CASRQGTHYGYTF. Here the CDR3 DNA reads TGTGCCAGCAGGCAGGGGACCCACTATGGCTACACCTTC.

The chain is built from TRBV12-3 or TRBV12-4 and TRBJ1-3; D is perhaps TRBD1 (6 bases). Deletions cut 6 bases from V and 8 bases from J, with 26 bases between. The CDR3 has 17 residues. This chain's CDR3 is CASRSLSEGGQRDTIYF. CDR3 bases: TGTGCCAGCAGAAGCCTATCGGAGGGGGGGCAACGCGACACCATATATTTT.

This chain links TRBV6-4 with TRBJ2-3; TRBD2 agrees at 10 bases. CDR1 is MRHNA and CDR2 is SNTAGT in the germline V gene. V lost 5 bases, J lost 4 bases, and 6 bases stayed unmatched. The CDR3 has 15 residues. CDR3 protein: CASSLAGAESDTQYF. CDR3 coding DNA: TGTGCCAGCAGTCTAGCGGGAGCGGAGTCAGATACGCAGTATTTT.

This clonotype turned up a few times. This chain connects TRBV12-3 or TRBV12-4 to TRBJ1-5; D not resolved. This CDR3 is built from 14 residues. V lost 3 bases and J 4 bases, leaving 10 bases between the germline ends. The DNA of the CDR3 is TGTGCCAGCAGTTTCGCCATGTCGAATCAGCCCCAGCATTTT. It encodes CASSFAMSNQPQHF.

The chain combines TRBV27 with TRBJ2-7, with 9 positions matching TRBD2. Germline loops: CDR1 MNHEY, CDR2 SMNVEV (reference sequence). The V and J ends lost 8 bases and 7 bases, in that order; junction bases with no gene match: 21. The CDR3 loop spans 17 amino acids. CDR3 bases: TGTGCCAGCTTACCCATTACGACTAGCGGTCAATCGGGGGAGCAGTACTTC. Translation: CASLPITTSGQSGEQYF.

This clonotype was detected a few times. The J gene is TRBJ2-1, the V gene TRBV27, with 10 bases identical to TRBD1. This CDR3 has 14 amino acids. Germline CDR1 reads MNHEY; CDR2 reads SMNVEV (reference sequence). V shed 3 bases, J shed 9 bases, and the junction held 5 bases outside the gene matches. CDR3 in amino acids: CASSFGTGVGEQFF. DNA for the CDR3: TGTGCCAGCAGTTTCGGGACAGGGGTGGGTGAGCAGTTCTTC.